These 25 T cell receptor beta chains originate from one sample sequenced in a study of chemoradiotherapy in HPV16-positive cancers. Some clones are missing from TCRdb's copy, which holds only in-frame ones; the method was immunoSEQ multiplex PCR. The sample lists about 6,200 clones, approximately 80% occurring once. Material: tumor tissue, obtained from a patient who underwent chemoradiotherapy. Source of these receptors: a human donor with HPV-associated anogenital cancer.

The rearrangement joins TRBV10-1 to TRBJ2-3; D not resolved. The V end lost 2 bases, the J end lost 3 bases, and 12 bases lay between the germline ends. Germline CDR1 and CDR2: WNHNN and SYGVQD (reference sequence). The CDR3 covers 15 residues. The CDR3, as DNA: TGCGCCAGCAGTGAGCCCGGAATGGGGACAGATACGCAGTATTTT. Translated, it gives CASSEPGMGTDTQYF.

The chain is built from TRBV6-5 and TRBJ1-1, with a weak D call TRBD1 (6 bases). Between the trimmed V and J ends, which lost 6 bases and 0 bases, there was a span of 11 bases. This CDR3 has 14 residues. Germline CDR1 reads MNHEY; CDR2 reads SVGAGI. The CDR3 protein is CASRPTGLNTEAFF. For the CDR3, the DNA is TGTGCCAGCAGACCGACAGGTCTGAACACTGAAGCTTTCTTT.

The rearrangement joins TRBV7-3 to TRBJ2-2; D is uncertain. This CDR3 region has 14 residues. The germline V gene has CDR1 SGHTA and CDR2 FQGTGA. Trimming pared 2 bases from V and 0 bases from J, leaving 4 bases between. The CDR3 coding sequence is TGTGCCAGCAGCTTAGCGGCGAACACCGGGGAGCTGTTTTTT. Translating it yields CASSLAANTGELFF.

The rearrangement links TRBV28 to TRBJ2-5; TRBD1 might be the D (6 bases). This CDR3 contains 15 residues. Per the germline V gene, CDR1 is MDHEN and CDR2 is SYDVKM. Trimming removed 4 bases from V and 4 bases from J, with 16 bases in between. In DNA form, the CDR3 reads TGTGCCAGCAGTTCCACGGCAGGGGCGGGAGAGACCCAGTACTTC. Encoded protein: CASSSTAGAGETQYF.

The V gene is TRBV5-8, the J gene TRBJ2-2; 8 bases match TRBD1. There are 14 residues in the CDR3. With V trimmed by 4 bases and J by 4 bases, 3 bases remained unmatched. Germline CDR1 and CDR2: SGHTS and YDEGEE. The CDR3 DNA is TGTGCCAGCAGCCACAGGGGGAGCACCGGGGAGCTGTTTTTT. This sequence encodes CASSHRGSTGELFF.

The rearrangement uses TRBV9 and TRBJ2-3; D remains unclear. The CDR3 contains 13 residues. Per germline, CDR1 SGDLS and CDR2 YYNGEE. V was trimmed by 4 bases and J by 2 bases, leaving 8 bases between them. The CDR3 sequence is CASSLEYTDTQYF. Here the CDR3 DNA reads TGTGCCAGCAGCCTTGAGTACACAGATACGCAGTATTTT. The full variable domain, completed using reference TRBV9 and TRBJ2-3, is DSGVTQTPKHLITATGQRVTLRCSPRSGDLSVYWYQQSLDQGLQFLIQYYNGEERAKGNILERFSAQQFPDLHSELNLSSLELGDSALYFCASSLEYTDTQYFGPGTRLTVL.

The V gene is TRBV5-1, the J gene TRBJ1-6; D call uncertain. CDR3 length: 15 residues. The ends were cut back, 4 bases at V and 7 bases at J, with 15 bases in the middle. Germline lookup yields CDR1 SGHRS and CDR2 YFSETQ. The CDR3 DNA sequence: TGCGCCAGCAGCCCTATGAGCCCTGAGAATTCACCCCTCCACTTT. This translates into CASSPMSPENSPLHF.

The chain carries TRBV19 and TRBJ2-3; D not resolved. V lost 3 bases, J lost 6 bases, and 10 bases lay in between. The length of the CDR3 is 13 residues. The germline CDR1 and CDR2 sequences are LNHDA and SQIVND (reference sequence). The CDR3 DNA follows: TGTGCCAGTAGTATGCCCTATCCCGATACGCAGTATTTT. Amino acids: CASSMPYPDTQYF.

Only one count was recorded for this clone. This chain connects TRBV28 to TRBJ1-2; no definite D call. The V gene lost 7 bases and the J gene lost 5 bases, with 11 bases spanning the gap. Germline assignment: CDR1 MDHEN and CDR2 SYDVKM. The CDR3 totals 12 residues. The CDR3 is CASTQRGYGYTF. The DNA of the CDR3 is TGTGCCAGCACTCAGAGAGGGTATGGCTACACCTTC.

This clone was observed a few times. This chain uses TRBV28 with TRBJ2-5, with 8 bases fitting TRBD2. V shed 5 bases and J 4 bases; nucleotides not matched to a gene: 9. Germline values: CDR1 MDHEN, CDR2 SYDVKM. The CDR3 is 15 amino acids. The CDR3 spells CASSHSGGAGETQYF. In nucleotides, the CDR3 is TGTGCCAGCAGTCACAGCGGGGGCGCGGGAGAGACCCAGTACTTC.

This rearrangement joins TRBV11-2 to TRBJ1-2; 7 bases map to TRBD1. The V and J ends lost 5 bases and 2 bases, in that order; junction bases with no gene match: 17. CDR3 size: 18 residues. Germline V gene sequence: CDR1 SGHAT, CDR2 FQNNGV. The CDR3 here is CASSGVKGPQGENYGYTF. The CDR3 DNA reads TGTGCCAGCAGCGGGGTAAAGGGGCCGCAGGGGGAGAACTATGGCTACACCTTC.

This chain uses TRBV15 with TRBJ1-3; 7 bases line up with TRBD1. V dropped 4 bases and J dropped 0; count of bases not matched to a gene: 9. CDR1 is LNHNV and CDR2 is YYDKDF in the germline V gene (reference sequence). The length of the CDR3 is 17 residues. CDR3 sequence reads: CATSITGTANSGNTIYF. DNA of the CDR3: TGTGCCACCAGCATTACCGGGACAGCTAACTCTGGAAACACCATATATTTT.

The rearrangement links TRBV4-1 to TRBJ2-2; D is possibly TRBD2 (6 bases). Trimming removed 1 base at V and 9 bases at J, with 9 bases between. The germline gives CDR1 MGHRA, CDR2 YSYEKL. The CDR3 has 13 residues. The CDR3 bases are TGCGCCAGCAGCCAAGTCGCGGGGAGGGAGCTGTTTTTT. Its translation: CASSQVAGRELFF.

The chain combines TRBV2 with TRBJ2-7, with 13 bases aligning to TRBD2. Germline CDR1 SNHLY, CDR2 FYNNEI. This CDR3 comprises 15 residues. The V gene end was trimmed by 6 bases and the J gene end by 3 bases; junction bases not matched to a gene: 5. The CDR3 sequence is CASRGGLAGDYEQYF. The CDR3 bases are TGTGCCAGCAGGGGAGGACTAGCGGGAGACTACGAGCAGTACTTC.

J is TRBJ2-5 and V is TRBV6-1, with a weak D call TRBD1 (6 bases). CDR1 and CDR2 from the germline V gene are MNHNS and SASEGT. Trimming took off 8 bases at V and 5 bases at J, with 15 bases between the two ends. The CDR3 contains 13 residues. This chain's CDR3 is CASSKGQGETQYF. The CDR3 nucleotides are TGTGCCAGCTCGAAGGGGCAGGGGGAGACCCAGTACTTC.

CDR3 sequence: CASSLEDSGNTEAFF. The CDR3 DNA reads TGCGCCAGCAGCTTGGAGGACAGTGGGAACACTGAAGCTTTCTTT. The chain carries TRBV5-1 and TRBJ1-1; tentative D call: TRBD1 (6 bases). V lost 0 bases, J lost 1 base, and 10 bases lay in between. This CDR3 comprises 15 residues. The germline V gene encodes CDR1 SGHRS and CDR2 YFSETQ.

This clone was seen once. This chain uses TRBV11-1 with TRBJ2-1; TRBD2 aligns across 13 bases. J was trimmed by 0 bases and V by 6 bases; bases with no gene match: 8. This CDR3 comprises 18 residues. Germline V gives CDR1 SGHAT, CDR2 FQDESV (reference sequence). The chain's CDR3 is CASRIGLAGVTSYNEQFF. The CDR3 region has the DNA TGTGCCAGCAGAATAGGACTAGCGGGAGTCACCTCCTACAATGAGCAGTTCTTC.

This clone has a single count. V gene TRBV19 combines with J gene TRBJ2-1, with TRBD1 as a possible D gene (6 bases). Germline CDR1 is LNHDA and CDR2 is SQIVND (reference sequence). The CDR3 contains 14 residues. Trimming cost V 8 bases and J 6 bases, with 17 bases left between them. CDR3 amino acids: CASSLWGRLNEQFF. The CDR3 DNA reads TGTGCCAGTTCGCTCTGGGGGCGTCTCAATGAGCAGTTCTTC. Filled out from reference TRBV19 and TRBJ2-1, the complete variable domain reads DGGITQSPKYLFRKEGQNVTLSCEQNLNHDAMYWYRQDPGQGLRLIYYSQIVNDFQKGDIAEGYSVSREKKESFPLTVTSAQKNPTAFYLCASSLWGRLNEQFFGPGTRLTVL.

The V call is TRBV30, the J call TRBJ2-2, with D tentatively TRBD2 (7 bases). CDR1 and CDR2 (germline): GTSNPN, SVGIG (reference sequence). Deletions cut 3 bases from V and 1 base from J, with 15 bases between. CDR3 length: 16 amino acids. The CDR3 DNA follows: TGTGCCTGGAGAGACGGGGGGCGAATGAACACCGGGGAGCTGTTTTTT. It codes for CAWRDGGRMNTGELFF.

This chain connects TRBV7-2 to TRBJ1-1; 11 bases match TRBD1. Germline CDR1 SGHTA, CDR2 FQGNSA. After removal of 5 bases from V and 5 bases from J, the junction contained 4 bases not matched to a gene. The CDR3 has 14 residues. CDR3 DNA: TGTGCCAGCAGCGGGGACAGGGGGATAACTGAAGCTTTCTTT. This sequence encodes CASSGDRGITEAFF.

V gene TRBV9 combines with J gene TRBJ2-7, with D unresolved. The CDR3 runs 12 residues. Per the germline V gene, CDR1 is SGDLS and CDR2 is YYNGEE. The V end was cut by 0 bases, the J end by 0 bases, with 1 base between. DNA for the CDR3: TGTGCCAGCAGCGTAGGCTCCTACGAGCAGTACTTC. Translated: CASSVGSYEQYF. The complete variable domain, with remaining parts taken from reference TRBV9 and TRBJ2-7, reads DSGVTQTPKHLITATGQRVTLRCSPRSGDLSVYWYQQSLDQGLQFLIQYYNGEERAKGNILERFSAQQFPDLHSELNLSSLELGDSALYFCASSVGSYEQYFGPGTRLTVT.

The CDR3 region has the DNA TGTGCCAGCAGGGGCTACGAGCAGTACTTC. Translation gives CASRGYEQYF. The chain uses TRBV2 and TRBJ2-7; D ambiguous. V lost 6 bases and J lost 3, with 3 bases in between. The germline V gene has CDR1 SNHLY and CDR2 FYNNEI. This CDR3 has 10 residues.

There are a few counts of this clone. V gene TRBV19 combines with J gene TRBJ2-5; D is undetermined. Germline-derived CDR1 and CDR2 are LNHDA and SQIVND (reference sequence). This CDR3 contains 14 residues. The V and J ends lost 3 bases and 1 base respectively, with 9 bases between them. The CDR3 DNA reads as TGTGCCAGTAGTATTCGCCAGCTCCAAGAGACCCAGTACTTC. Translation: CASSIRQLQETQYF. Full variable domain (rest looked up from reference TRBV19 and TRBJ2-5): DGGITQSPKYLFRKEGQNVTLSCEQNLNHDAMYWYRQDPGQGLRLIYYSQIVNDFQKGDIAEGYSVSREKKESFPLTVTSAQKNPTAFYLCASSIRQLQETQYFGPGTRLLVL.

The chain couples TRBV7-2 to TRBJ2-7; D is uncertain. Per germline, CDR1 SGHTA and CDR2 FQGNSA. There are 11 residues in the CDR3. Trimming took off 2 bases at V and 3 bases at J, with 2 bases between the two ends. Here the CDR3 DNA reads TGTGCCAGCAGCTTACACTACGAGCAGTACTTC. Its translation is CASSLHYEQYF.

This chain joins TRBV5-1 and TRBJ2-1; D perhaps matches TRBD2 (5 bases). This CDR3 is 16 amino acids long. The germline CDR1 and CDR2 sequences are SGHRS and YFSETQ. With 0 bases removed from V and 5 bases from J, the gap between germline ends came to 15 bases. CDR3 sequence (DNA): TGCGCCAGCAGCTTGGCCGAACTAGGAGGCCACAATGAGCAGTTCTTC. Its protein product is CASSLAELGGHNEQFF.